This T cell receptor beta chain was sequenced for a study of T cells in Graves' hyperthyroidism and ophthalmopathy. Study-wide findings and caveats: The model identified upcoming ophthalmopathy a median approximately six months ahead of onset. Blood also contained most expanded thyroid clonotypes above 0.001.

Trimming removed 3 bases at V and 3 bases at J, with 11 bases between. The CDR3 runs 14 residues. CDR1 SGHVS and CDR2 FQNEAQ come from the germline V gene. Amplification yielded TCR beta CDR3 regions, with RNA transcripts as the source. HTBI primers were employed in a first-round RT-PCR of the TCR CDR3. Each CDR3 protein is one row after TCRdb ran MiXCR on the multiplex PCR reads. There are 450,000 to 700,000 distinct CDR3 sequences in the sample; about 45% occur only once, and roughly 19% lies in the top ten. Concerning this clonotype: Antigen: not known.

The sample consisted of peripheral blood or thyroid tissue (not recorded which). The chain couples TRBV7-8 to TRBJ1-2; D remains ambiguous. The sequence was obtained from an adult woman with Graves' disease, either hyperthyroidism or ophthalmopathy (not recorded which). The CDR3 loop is CASSFGLRDYGYTF. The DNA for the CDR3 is TGTGCCAGCAGCTTCGGTCTGAGGGACTATGGCTACACCTTC.